This passage covers 28 T cell receptor beta chains from one sample sequenced in a study of OX40 agonist ivuxolimab in advanced cancers. Data came from immunoSEQ multiplex PCR; TCRdb stores just in-frame clones and leaves some out. The table lists about 86,000 clones, around 88% of them singletons. The sample was CD4+ or CD8+ T cells sorted from blood, taken in a trial of the OX40 agonist ivuxolimab. Receptor source: an adult with an advanced solid tumor such as melanoma, head and neck, liver or kidney cancer.

The chain is built from TRBV6-1 and TRBJ1-4, with unresolved D. V was shortened by 5 bases and J by 5 bases, with 9 bases between the two germline ends. The V gene's germline CDR1 is MNHNS and CDR2 SASEGT. The CDR3 length is 13 residues. CDR3 coding DNA: TGTGCCAGCAGTCTGAACGGAAATGAAAAACTGTTTTTT. Encoded protein: CASSLNGNEKLFF.

This chain links TRBV18 with TRBJ2-3; D is unresolved. Germline-derived CDR1 and CDR2 are KGHSH and LQKENI. The CDR3 length is 13 residues. The ends were cut back, 6 bases at V and 3 bases at J, with 10 bases in the middle. The CDR3 here is CASSQLSTDTQYF. CDR3 bases: TGTGCCAGCTCGCAACTCAGTACAGATACGCAGTATTTT.

The rearrangement joins TRBV5-1 to TRBJ1-6; no clear D gene. The V and J ends lost 0 bases and 5 bases respectively, with 9 bases between them. This CDR3 has 15 residues. Germline CDR1 SGHRS, CDR2 YFSETQ. This CDR3 reads CASSLGSGDNSPLHF. The CDR3 nucleotides read TGCGCCAGCAGCTTGGGCAGTGGAGATAATTCACCCCTCCACTTT. Combining the CDR3 with reference TRBV5-1 and TRBJ1-6 gives the whole variable domain KAGVTQTPRYLIKTRGQQVTLSCSPISGHRSVSWYQQTPGQGLQFLFEYFSETQRNKGNFPGRFSGRQFSNSRSEMNVSTLELGDSALYLCASSLGSGDNSPLHFGNGTRLTVT.

CDR3 residues: CAISEHPGQGPRGSNQPQHF. CDR3 sequence (DNA): TGTGCCATCAGTGAGCACCCGGGACAGGGTCCACGGGGGAGCAATCAGCCCCAGCATTTT. The V call is TRBV10-3, the J call TRBJ1-5; TRBD1 matches 9 bases. J lost 1 base, V lost 2 bases, and 15 bases had no gene match. The CDR3 loop spans 20 amino acids. Germline V gene data show CDR1 as ENHRY and CDR2 as SYGVKD.

The DNA of the CDR3 is TGTGCCAGCAGCTCGGGGACCAGCAATCAGCCCCAGCATTTT. This gives the protein CASSSGTSNQPQHF. The chain links TRBV7-2 to TRBJ1-5; maybe TRBD1 (5 bases). Germline CDR1 and CDR2: SGHTA and FQGNSA. The CDR3 loop spans 14 amino acids. With 4 bases removed from V and 1 base from J, the gap between germline ends came to 8 bases.

The rearrangement uses TRBV7-3 and TRBJ1-2; weak D call: TRBD1 (5 bases). The CDR3 is 13 residues long. Germline V CDR1 and CDR2: SGHTA, FQGTGA. The V gene lost 3 bases and the J gene lost 6 bases, with 11 bases spanning the gap. CDR3: CASSFNEGNGYTF. The DNA for the CDR3 is TGTGCCAGCAGCTTTAACGAGGGGAATGGCTACACCTTC.

The chain links TRBV5-1 to TRBJ1-6; the match to TRBD1 covers 7 bases. Trimming cost V 0 bases and J 5 bases; bases outside gene matches: 2. Germline lookup yields CDR1 SGHRS and CDR2 YFSETQ. CDR3 length: 15 residues. The CDR3 is CASSLAGTDNSPLHF. In DNA form, the CDR3 reads TGCGCCAGCAGCTTGGCCGGGACAGATAATTCACCCCTCCACTTT.

The gene calls are TRBV6-4 and TRBJ2-1; D is perhaps TRBD2 (6 bases). Germline CDR1 is MRHNA and CDR2 is SNTAGT. Trimming cost V 8 bases and J 5 bases, with 16 bases left between them. This CDR3 contains 14 residues. CDR3: CASSPLATNNEQFF. The CDR3 region has the DNA TGTGCCAGCTCCCCACTAGCAACCAACAATGAGCAGTTCTTC.

The chain has TRBV7-8 and TRBJ1-2, with D hard to call. The CDR3 consists of 13 residues. Germline V lookup: CDR1 SGHVS, CDR2 FQNEAQ. V lost 3 bases, J lost 8 bases, and 13 bases lay in between. The CDR3 region is CASSFQAELGYTF. Written as DNA, the CDR3 is TGTGCCAGCAGCTTCCAGGCTGAGCTGGGCTACACCTTC.

The chain couples TRBV19 to TRBJ2-5; D is possibly TRBD1 (5 bases). The V end lost 5 bases, the J end lost 1 base, and 11 bases lay between the germline ends. Germline values: CDR1 LNHDA, CDR2 SQIVND (reference sequence). The CDR3 is 14 residues long. The CDR3 here is CASSASGRQETQYF. In DNA, the CDR3 is TGTGCCAGTAGTGCGTCAGGGCGCCAAGAGACCCAGTACTTC.

This clone was seen a handful of times. The CDR3 region is CSVRVGNQPQHF. The CDR3 region has the DNA TGCAGCGTTCGGGTGGGCAATCAGCCCCAGCATTTT. The chain carries TRBV29-1 and TRBJ1-5; the D is unclear. Germline CDR1 reads SQVTM; CDR2 reads ANQGSEA. The germline V and J ends were trimmed by 5 bases and 2 bases, with 7 bases remaining between them. This CDR3 is built from 12 residues.

The chain is built from TRBV27 and TRBJ2-2; D ambiguous. The germline CDR1 and CDR2 sequences are MNHEY and SMNVEV (reference sequence). Deletions cut 2 bases from V and 6 bases from J, with 10 bases between. CDR3 length: 14 amino acids. CDR3 protein: CASSLGRRAGELFF. CDR3 in DNA: TGTGCCAGCAGTTTAGGTCGGCGAGCCGGGGAGCTGTTTTTT.

The rearrangement joins TRBV18 to TRBJ1-1; a weak D match, TRBD1 (5 bases). V lost 6 bases, J lost 1 base, and 12 bases lay in between. Germline lookup yields CDR1 KGHSH and CDR2 LQKENI. The CDR3 totals 14 residues. CDR3 loop: CASSPGRGNTEAFF. The CDR3 bases are TGTGCCAGCTCCCCAGGGAGGGGGAACACTGAAGCTTTCTTT. The complete variable domain, with remaining parts taken from reference TRBV18 and TRBJ1-1, reads NAGVMQNPRHLVRRRGQEARLRCSPMKGHSHVYWYRQLPEEGLKFMVYLQKENIIDESGMPKERFSAEFPKEGPSILRIQQVVRGDSAAYFCASSPGRGNTEAFFGQGTRLTVV.

This chain links TRBV11-3 with TRBJ2-1; a weak D match, TRBD1 (6 bases). Trimming stripped 3 bases from V and 9 bases from J, with 15 bases between. The CDR3 totals 14 residues. Germline CDR1 reads SGHNT; CDR2 reads YENEEA. The chain's CDR3 is CASSFPIRGAEQFF. The CDR3 DNA sequence: TGTGCCAGCAGCTTCCCCATCAGGGGAGCTGAGCAGTTCTTC.

This clone was seen just once. The rearrangement uses TRBV7-2 and TRBJ2-5; D may be TRBD1 (5 bases). The germline V and J ends were trimmed by 5 bases and 2 bases, with 18 bases remaining between them. This CDR3 is 16 amino acids long. CDR1 and CDR2 (germline): SGHTA, FQGNSA. The CDR3 sequence: CASSPRQLRGQETQYF. CDR3 nucleotide sequence: TGTGCCAGCAGCCCCCGACAGCTTAGGGGACAAGAGACCCAGTACTTC.

This chain uses TRBV7-3 with TRBJ2-2; D uncertain. V was shortened by 2 bases and J by 7 bases, with 8 bases between the two germline ends. CDR1 SGHTA and CDR2 FQGTGA come from the germline V gene. The CDR3 consists of 13 residues. CDR3 DNA: TGTGCCAGCAGCTTAGGGCCGGGCGGGGAGCTGTTTTTT. This translates into CASSLGPGGELFF.

The V call is TRBV14, the J call TRBJ2-3, with 7 bases lining up with TRBD2. CDR3 length: 15 residues. V was clipped by 5 bases and J by 2 bases; unmatched bases: 7. CDR1 is SGHDN and CDR2 is FVKESK in the germline V gene. This CDR3 reads CASSGGDSFTDTQYF. The CDR3 DNA sequence: TGTGCCAGCAGCGGGGGGGATTCATTCACAGATACGCAGTATTTT.

Only one count was recorded for this clone. The chain has TRBV6-6 and TRBJ1-6; 8 bases align to TRBD1. Per germline, CDR1 MNHNY and CDR2 SVGAGI (reference sequence). The CDR3 totals 15 residues. Unmatched junction bases numbered 6, after V lost 4 bases and J lost 7 bases. The CDR3 DNA reads as TGTGCCAGCAGTTCCTGGACAGGGACGAATTCACCCCTCCACTTT. It yields the protein CASSSWTGTNSPLHF.

The chain joins TRBV19 to TRBJ1-2; the D gene is possibly TRBD1 (6 bases). The V gene's germline CDR1 is LNHDA and CDR2 SQIVND (reference sequence). V was clipped by 3 bases and J by 8 bases, with 22 bases between them. CDR3 length: 16 residues. CDR3 in amino acids: CASSIIGLLGASGYTF. The CDR3 bases are TGTGCCAGTAGTATTATCGGTTTATTGGGGGCCTCCGGCTACACCTTC.

This sequence joins TRBV5-8 and TRBJ2-7, with TRBD2 matching 14 bases. The V segment lost 4 bases and the J segment 0 bases; nucleotides outside the gene matches: 3. This CDR3 contains 16 residues. Germline V gene data show CDR1 as SGHTS and CDR2 as YDEGEE. The CDR3 DNA reads TGTGCCAGCAGCGTGGGACTAGCGGGAGTCTCCTACGAGCAGTACTTC. Protein sequence: CASSVGLAGVSYEQYF. Based on the CDR3 plus reference TRBV5-8 and TRBJ2-7, the full variable domain is EAGVTQSPTHLIKTRGQQATLRCSPISGHTSVYWYQQALGLGLQFLLWYDEGEERNRGNFPPRFSGRQFPNYSSELNVNALELEDSALYLCASSVGLAGVSYEQYFGPGTRLTVT.

DNA for the CDR3: TGTGCCATCAGTACCGACAGGAACTATGGCTACACCTTC. This translates into CAISTDRNYGYTF. The chain recombines TRBV10-3 with TRBJ1-2; D perhaps matches TRBD1 (6 bases). The CDR3 totals 13 residues. V dropped 5 bases and J dropped 2 bases, with 9 bases sitting between them. Germline V gene lookup returns CDR1 ENHRY and CDR2 SYGVKD.

The chain combines TRBV6-5 with TRBJ2-1; TRBD2 matches 11 bases. The CDR3 is 15 residues long. The V gene end was trimmed by 5 bases and the J gene end by 4 bases; junction bases not matched to a gene: 4. The V gene's germline CDR1 is MNHEY and CDR2 SVGAGI. For the CDR3, the DNA is TGTGCCAGCAGTACCGTAGCGGGGGGGTACAATGAGCAGTTCTTC. Translation: CASSTVAGGYNEQFF.

This clone was observed a single time. The genes are TRBV11-2 and TRBJ1-2, with D possibly being TRBD1 (6 bases). Trimming removed 5 bases at V and 7 bases at J, with 14 bases between. The CDR3 sequence is 13 residues long. CDR1 SGHAT and CDR2 FQNNGV come from the germline V gene. The DNA for the CDR3 is TGTGCCAGCAGCCAGACGCCGGGGGCTGGCTACACCTTC. Amino acid sequence: CASSQTPGAGYTF.

This chain joins TRBV29-1 and TRBJ1-2; the D gene is possibly TRBD1 (5 bases). The CDR3 loop spans 11 amino acids. Per the germline V gene, CDR1 is SQVTM and CDR2 is ANQGSEA. V was shortened by 3 bases and J by 8 bases, with 10 bases between the two germline ends. This CDR3 reads CSVDSGNGYTF. For the CDR3, the DNA is TGCAGCGTTGACTCAGGGAACGGCTACACCTTC.

The chain combines TRBV6-6 with TRBJ2-7, with D possibly being TRBD1 or TRBD2 (5 bases each). V lost 8 bases and J 6 bases, leaving 17 bases between the germline ends. Germline-derived CDR1 and CDR2 are MNHNY and SVGAGI (reference sequence). The CDR3 spans 13 residues. CDR3 in DNA: TGTGCCAGCCTAGCCACAGGATCGGGCGAGCAGTACTTC. Amino acids: CASLATGSGEQYF.

The chain uses TRBV5-5 and TRBJ1-3; D might be TRBD1 (6 bases). This CDR3 has 16 residues. Germline V gene sequence: CDR1 SGHKS, CDR2 YYEKEE (reference sequence). With 4 bases removed from V and 8 bases from J, the gap between germline ends came to 22 bases. The CDR3 sequence: CASSPGPGASGYTIYF. The CDR3 nucleotides read TGTGCCAGCAGCCCTGGCCCGGGGGCCTCTGGCTACACCATATATTTT.

Details on this clone: The sample holds other DNA sequences that translate to the same CDR3. V usage is TRBV11-2 and J usage is TRBJ1-1; D ambiguous. The CDR3 consists of 13 residues. The germline gives CDR1 SGHAT, CDR2 FQNNGV. V was cut by 0 bases and J by 1 base, with 3 bases left in between. The chain's CDR3 is CASSLERNTEAFF. For the CDR3, the DNA is TGTGCCAGCAGCTTAGAAAGGAACACTGAAGCTTTCTTT. The full variable domain, in which reference TRBV11-2 and TRBJ1-1 provide the parts outside the CDR3, is EAGVAQSPRYKIIEKRQSVAFWCNPISGHATLYWYQQILGQGPKLLIQFQNNGVVDDSQLPKDRFSAERLKGVDSTLKIQPAKLEDSAVYLCASSLERNTEAFFGQGTRLTVV.

The rearrangement joins TRBV6-5 to TRBJ2-3; tentative D call: TRBD2 (5 bases). V was trimmed by 7 bases and J by 3 bases, leaving 11 bases between them. The germline V gene has CDR1 MNHEY and CDR2 SVGAGI. The CDR3 contains 13 residues. CDR3 DNA: TGTGCCAGCAAATTCAGCGGAACAGATACGCAGTATTTT. Its translation: CASKFSGTDTQYF.